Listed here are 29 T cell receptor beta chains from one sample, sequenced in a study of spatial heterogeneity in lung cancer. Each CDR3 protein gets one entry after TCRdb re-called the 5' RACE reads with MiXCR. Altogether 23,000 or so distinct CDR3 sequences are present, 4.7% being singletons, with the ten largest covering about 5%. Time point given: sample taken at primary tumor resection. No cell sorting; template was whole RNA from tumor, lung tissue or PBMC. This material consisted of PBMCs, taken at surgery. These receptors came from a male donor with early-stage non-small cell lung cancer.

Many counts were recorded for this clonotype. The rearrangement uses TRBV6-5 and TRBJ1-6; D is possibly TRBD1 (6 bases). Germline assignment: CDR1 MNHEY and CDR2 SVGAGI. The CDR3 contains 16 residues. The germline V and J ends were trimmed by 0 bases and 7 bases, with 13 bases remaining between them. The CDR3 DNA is TGTGCCAGCAGTTACTCGTCCAGGGGCCAAAATTCACCCCTCCACTTT. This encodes CASSYSSRGQNSPLHF.

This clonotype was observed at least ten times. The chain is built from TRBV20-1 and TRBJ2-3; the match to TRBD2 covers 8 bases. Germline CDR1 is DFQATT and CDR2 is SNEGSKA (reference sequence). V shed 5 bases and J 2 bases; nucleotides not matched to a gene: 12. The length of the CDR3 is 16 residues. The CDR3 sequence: CSAAIGTRRSTDTQYF. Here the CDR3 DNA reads TGCAGTGCTGCGATCGGGACTAGGAGGTCCACAGATACGCAGTATTTT.

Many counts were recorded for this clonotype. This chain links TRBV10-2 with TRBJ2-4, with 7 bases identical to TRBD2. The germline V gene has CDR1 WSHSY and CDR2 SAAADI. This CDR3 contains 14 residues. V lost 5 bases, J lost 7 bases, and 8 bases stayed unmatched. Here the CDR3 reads CASSSGTLGNIQYF. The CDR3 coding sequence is TGCGCCAGCAGTAGCGGGACCCTCGGGAACATTCAGTACTTC.

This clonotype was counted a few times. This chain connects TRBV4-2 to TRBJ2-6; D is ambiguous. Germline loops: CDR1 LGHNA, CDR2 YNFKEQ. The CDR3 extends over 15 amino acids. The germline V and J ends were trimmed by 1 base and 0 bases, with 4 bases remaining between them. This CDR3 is CASSQGDSGANVLTF. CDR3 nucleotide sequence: TGTGCCAGCAGCCAAGGAGACTCTGGGGCCAACGTCCTGACTTTC.

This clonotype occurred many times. The CDR3 reads CASSRKENTEAFF. CDR3 nucleotides: TGTGCCAGCAGTCGGAAGGAGAACACTGAAGCTTTCTTT. This chain joins TRBV3-1 and TRBJ1-1; D is unresolved. V was clipped by 6 bases and J by 1 base, with 9 bases between them. CDR1 and CDR2 (germline): LGHDT, YNNKEL (reference sequence). The CDR3 extends over 13 amino acids.

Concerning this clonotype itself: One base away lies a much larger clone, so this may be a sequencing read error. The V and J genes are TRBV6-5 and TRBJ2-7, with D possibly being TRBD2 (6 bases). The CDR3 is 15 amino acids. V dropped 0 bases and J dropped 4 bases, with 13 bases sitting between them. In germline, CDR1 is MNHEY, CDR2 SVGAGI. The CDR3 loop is CASSYSQWEAYEQYF. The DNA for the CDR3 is TGTGCCAGCAGTTACTCACAGTGGGAGGCTTACGAGCAGTACTTC.

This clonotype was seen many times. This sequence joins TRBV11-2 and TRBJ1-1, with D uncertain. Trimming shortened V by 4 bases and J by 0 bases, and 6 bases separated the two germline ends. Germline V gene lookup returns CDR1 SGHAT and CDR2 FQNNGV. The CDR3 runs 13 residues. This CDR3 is CASSSPMNTEAFF. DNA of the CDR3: TGTGCCAGCAGCTCCCCCATGAACACTGAAGCTTTCTTT. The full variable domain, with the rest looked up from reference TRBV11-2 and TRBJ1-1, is EAGVAQSPRYKIIEKRQSVAFWCNPISGHATLYWYQQILGQGPKLLIQFQNNGVVDDSQLPKDRFSAERLKGVDSTLKIQPAKLEDSAVYLCASSSPMNTEAFFGQGTRLTVV.

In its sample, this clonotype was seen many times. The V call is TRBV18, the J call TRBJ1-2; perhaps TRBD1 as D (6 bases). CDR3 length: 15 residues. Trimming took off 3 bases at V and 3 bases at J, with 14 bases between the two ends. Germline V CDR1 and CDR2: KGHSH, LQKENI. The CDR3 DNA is TGTGCCAGCTCACCCAATACAGGGAACCACTATGGCTACACCTTC. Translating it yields CASSPNTGNHYGYTF.

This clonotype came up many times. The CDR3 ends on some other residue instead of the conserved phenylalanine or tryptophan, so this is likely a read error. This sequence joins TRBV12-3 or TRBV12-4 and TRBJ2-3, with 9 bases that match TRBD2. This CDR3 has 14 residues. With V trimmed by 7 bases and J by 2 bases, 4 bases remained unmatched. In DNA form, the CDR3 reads TGTGCCAGCAATCTAGCGGGGCACACAGATACGCAGTATTCT. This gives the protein CASNLAGHTDTQYS.

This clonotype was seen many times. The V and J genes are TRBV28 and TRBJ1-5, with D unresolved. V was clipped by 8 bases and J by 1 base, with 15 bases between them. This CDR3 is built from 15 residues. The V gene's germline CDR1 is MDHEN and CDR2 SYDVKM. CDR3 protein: CASLSLSGSNQPQHF. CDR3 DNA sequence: TGTGCCAGCCTCAGTTTATCGGGGAGCAATCAGCCCCAGCATTTT.

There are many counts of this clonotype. CDR3 amino acids: CASSLVAGEGEQFF. The CDR3, as DNA: TGTGCCAGCAGCTTAGTTGCCGGGGAAGGTGAGCAGTTCTTC. The chain joins TRBV11-3 to TRBJ2-1, with D possibly being TRBD2 (5 bases). V was cut by 1 base and J by 9 bases, with 13 bases left in between. The CDR3 length is 14 residues. In germline, CDR1 is SGHNT, CDR2 YENEEA.

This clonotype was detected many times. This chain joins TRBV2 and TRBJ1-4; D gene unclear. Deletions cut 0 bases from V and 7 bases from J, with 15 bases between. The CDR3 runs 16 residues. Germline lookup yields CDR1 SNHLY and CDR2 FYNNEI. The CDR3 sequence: CASSEAGSARVEKLFF. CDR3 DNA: TGTGCCAGCAGTGAAGCGGGGAGTGCACGGGTTGAAAAACTGTTTTTT.

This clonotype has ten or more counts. The CDR3 spells CASRVEGNYGYTF. DNA of the CDR3: TGTGCCAGCCGGGTCGAGGGAAACTATGGCTACACCTTC. The rearrangement links TRBV19 to TRBJ1-2, with D hard to call. The germline gives CDR1 LNHDA, CDR2 SQIVND (reference sequence). V lost 9 bases and J lost 2, with 13 bases in between. This CDR3 contains 13 residues. Combining the CDR3 with reference TRBV19 and TRBJ1-2 gives the whole variable domain DGGITQSPKYLFRKEGQNVTLSCEQNLNHDAMYWYRQDPGQGLRLIYYSQIVNDFQKGDIAEGYSVSREKKESFPLTVTSAQKNPTAFYLCASRVEGNYGYTFGSGTRLTVV.

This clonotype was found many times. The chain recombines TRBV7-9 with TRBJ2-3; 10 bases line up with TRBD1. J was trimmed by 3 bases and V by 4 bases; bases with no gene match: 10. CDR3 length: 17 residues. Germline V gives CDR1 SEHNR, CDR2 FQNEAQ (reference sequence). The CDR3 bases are TGTGCCAGCAGCTCGCGCCGGGGACAGGGGAGGACAGATACGCAGTATTTT. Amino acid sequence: CASSSRRGQGRTDTQYF. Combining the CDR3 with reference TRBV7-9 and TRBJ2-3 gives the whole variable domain DTGVSQNPRHKITKRGQNVTFRCDPISEHNRLYWYRQTLGQGPEFLTYFQNEAQLEKSRLLSDRFSAERPKGSFSTLEIQRTEQGDSAMYLCASSSRRGQGRTDTQYFGPGTRLTVL.

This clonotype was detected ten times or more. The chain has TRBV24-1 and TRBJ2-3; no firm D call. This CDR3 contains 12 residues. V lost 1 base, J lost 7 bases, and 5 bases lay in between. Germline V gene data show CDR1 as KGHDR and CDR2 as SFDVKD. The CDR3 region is CATSDFSYTQYF. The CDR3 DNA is TGTGCCACCAGTGATTTCTCGTATACGCAGTATTTT.

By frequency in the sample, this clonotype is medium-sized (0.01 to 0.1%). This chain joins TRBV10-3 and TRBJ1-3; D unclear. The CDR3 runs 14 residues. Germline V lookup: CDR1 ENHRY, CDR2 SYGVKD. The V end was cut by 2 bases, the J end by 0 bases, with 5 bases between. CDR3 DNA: TGTGCCATCAGTGAGGGATTCTCTGGAAACACCATATATTTT. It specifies CAISEGFSGNTIYF.

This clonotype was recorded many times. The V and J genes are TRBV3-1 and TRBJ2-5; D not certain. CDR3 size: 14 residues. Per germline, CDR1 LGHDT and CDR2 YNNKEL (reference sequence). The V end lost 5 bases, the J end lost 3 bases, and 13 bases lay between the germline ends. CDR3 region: CASSGEILKETQYF. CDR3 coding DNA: TGTGCCAGCAGCGGAGAAATACTAAAAGAGACCCAGTACTTC.

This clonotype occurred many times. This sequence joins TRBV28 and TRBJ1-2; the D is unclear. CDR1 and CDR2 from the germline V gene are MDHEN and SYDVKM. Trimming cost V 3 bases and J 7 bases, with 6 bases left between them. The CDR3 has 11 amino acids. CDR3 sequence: CASSFSRGYTF. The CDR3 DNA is TGTGCCAGCAGTTTTAGTCGTGGCTACACCTTC.

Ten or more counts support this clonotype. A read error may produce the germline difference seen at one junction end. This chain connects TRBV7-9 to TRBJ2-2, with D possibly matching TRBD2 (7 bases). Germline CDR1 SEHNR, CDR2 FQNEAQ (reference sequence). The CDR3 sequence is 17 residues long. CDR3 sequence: CVSTQGYGGRSPGELFF. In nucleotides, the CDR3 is TGTGTCAGCACCCAGGGGTACGGGGGGCGCTCCCCCGGGGAGCTGTTTTTT. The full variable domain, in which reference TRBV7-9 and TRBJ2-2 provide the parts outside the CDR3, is DTGVSQNPRHKITKRGQNVTFRCDPISEHNRLYWYRQTLGQGPEFLTYFQNEAQLEKSRLLSDRFSAERPKGSFSTLEIQRTEQGDSAMYLCVSTQGYGGRSPGELFFGEGSRLTVL.

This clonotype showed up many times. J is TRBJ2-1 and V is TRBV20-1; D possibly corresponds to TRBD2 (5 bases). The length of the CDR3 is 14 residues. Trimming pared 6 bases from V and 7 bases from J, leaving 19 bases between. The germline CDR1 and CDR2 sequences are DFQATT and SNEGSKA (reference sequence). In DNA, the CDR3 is TGCAGTGCCGTCCCTGCGGTTACGGGGAATGAGCAGTTCTTC. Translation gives CSAVPAVTGNEQFF.

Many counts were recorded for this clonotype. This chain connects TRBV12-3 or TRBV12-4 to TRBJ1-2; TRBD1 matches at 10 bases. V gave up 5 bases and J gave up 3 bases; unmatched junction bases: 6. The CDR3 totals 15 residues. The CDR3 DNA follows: TGTGCCAGCAGTGTTACCGGGACAGGGGACTATGGCTACACCTTC. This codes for CASSVTGTGDYGYTF.

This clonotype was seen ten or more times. CDR3 amino acids: CAISKGQGKNTEAFF. As DNA, the CDR3 is TGTGCCATCAGTAAGGGACAGGGGAAGAACACTGAAGCTTTCTTT. J is TRBJ1-1 and V is TRBV10-3, with 10 bases matching TRBD1. V was pared by 5 bases and J by 1 base, with 4 bases of the junction left unmatched. This CDR3 contains 15 residues. Germline CDR1 and CDR2: ENHRY and SYGVKD.

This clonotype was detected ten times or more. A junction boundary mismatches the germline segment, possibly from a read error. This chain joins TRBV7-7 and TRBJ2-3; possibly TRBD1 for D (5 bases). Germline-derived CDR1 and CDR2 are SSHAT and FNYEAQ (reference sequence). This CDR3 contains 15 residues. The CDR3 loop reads CASSPQGQGTDTQYF. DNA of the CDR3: TGTGCTAGCAGCCCCCAGGGCCAAGGCACAGATACGCAGTATTTT. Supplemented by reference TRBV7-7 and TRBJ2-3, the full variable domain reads GAGVSQSPRYKVTKRGQDVTLRCDPISSHATLYWYQQALGQGPEFLTYFNYEAQPDKSGLPSDRFSAERPEGSISTLTIQRTEQRDSAMYRCASSPQGQGTDTQYFGPGTRLTVL.

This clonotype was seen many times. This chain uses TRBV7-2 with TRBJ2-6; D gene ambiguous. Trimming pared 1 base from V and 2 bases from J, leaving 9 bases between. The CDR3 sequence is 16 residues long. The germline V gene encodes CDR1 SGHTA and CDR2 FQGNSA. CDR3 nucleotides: TGTGCCAGCAGCTTAGGTCCTGCAGCTGGGGCCAACGTCCTGACTTTC. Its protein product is CASSLGPAAGANVLTF.

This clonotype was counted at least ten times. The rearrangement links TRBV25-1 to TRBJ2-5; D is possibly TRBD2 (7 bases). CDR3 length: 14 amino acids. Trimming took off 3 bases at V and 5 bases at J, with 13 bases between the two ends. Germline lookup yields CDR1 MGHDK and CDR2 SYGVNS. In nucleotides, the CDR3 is TGTGCCAGCAGTGATGGGGGGGCAGGGGAGACCCAGTACTTC. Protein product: CASSDGGAGETQYF. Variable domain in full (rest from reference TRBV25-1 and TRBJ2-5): EADIYQTPRYLVIGTGKKITLECSQTMGHDKMYWYQQDPGMELHLIHYSYGVNSTEKGDLSSESTVSRIRTEHFPLTLESARPSHTSQYLCASSDGGAGETQYFGPGTRLLVL.

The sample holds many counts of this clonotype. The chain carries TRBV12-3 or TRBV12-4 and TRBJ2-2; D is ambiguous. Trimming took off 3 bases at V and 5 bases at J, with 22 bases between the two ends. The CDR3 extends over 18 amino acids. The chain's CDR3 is CASSFTVLPIHPTGELFF. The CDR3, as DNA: TGTGCCAGCAGTTTCACCGTCCTCCCTATTCATCCTACCGGGGAGCTGTTTTTT.

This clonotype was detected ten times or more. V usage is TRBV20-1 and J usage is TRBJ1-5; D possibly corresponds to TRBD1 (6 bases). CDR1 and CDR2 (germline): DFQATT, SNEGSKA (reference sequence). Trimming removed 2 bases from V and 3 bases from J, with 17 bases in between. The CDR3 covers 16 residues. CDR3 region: CSARLRGHTYNQPQHF. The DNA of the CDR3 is TGCAGTGCTAGACTGAGGGGACATACCTACAATCAGCCCCAGCATTTT.

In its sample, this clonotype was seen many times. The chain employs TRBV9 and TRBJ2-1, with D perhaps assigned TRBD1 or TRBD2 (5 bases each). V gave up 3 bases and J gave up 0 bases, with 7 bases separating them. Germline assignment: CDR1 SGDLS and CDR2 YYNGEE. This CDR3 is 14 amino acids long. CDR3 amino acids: CASSGDLSYNEQFF. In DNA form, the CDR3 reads TGTGCCAGCAGCGGGGACCTCTCCTACAATGAGCAGTTCTTC.

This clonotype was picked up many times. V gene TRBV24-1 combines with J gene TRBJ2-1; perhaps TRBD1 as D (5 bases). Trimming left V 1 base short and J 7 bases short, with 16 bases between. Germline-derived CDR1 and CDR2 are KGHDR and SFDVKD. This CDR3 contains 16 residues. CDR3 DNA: TGTGCCACCAGTGATTTCGGCCAGGGAAAGGCTAATGAGCAGTTCTTC. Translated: CATSDFGQGKANEQFF.